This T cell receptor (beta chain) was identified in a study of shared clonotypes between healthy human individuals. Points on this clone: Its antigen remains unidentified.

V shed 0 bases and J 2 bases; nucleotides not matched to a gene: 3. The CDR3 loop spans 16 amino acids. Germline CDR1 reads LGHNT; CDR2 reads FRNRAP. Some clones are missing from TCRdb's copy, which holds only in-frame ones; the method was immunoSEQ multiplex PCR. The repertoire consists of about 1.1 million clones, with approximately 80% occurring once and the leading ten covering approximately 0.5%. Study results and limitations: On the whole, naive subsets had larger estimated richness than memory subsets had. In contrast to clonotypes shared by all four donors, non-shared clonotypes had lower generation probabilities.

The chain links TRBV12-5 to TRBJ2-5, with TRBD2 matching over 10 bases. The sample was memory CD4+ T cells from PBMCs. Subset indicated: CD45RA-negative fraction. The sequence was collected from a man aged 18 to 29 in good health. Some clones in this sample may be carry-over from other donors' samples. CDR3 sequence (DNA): TGTGCTAGTGGTTTGGTTCTAGCGGGGGTACAAGAGACCCAGTACTTC. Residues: CASGLVLAGVQETQYF. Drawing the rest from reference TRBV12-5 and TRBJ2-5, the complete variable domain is DARVTQTPRHKVTEMGQEVTMRCQPILGHNTVFWYRQTMMQGLELLAYFRNRAPLDDSGMPKDRFSAEMPDATLATLKIQPSEPRDSAVYFCASGLVLAGVQETQYFGPGTRLLVL.